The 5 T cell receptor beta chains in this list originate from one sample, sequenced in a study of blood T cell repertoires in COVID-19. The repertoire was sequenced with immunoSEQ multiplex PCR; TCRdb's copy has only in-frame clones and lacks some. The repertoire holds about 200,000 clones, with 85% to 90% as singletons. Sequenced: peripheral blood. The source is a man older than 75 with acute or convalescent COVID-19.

CDR3 sequence: CASSVIGTSGNTIYF. The CDR3 DNA reads TGTGCCAGCAGCGTCATAGGGACTTCTGGAAACACCATATATTTT. This rearrangement joins TRBV7-9 to TRBJ1-3; D may be TRBD1 (5 bases). V lost 5 bases, J lost 1 base, and 12 bases lay in between. There are 15 residues in the CDR3. Germline lookup yields CDR1 SEHNR and CDR2 FQNEAQ (reference sequence).

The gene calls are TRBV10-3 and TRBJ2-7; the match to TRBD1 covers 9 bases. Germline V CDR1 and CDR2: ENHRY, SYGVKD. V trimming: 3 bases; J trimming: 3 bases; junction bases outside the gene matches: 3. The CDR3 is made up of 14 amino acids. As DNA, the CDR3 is TGTGCCATCAGTGACCCGGGACAGGGCTACGAGCAGTACTTC. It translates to CAISDPGQGYEQYF.

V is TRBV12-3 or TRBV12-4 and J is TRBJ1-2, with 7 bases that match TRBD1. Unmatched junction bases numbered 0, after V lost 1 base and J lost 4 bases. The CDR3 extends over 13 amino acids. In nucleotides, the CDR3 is TGTGCCAGCAGTTTAGGGGACAGCTATGGCTACACCTTC. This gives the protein CASSLGDSYGYTF.

The CDR3 reads CASSPENPLTYEQYF. DNA of the CDR3: TGCGCCAGCAGCCCGGAGAACCCCCTCACCTACGAGCAGTACTTC. This chain joins TRBV5-1 and TRBJ2-7, with unresolved D. V dropped 4 bases and J dropped 2 bases, with 16 bases sitting between them. The CDR3 spans 15 residues. In germline, CDR1 is SGHRS, CDR2 YFSETQ.

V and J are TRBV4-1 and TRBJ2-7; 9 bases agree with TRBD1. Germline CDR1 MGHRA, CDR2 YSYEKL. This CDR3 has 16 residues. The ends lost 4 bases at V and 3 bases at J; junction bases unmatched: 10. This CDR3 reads CASSRRGQGTSYEQYF. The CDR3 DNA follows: TGCGCCAGCAGCCGAAGAGGACAGGGGACAAGCTACGAGCAGTACTTC.